Following are 27 T cell receptor beta chains from one sample sequenced in a study of shared clonotypes between healthy human individuals. TCRdb keeps only in-frame clones here, not all; method: immunoSEQ multiplex PCR. The sample lists approximately 1,500,000 clones, 95% to 99% occurring once. The sequenced sample was naive CD4+ T cells sorted from blood. Subset meaning: CD45RA+ positively selected. These receptors came from a man aged 25-40 years in good health.

The genes are TRBV5-6 and TRBJ2-1; 10 bases fit TRBD2. With 4 bases clipped from V and 4 bases from J, the junction kept 5 bases outside the gene matches. Per germline, CDR1 SGHDT and CDR2 YYEEEE. CDR3 length: 15 residues. Here the CDR3 reads CASSTGLARYNEQFF. Here the CDR3 DNA reads TGTGCCAGCAGCACGGGACTAGCGCGGTACAATGAGCAGTTCTTC.

The V and J genes are TRBV6-4 and TRBJ2-2; D gene uncertain. The CDR3 sequence is 14 residues long. Trimming removed 4 bases from V and 4 bases from J, with 10 bases in between. Germline CDR1 reads MRHNA; CDR2 reads SNTAGT. The CDR3 coding sequence is TGTGCCAGCAGTGCCCTCGGGTTCACCGGGGAGCTGTTTTTT. It codes for CASSALGFTGELFF.

The chain has TRBV28 and TRBJ2-1, with 12 bases matching TRBD2. There are 16 residues in the CDR3. Trimming removed 7 bases from V and 5 bases from J; junction bases left unmatched: 9. Germline values: CDR1 MDHEN, CDR2 SYDVKM. CDR3 DNA sequence: TGTGCCAGCATTAACGGACTAGCGGGACTCAACAATGAGCAGTTCTTC. Its translation is CASINGLAGLNNEQFF.

The rearrangement joins TRBV5-4 to TRBJ1-1; unclear D gene. Trimming pared 1 base from V and 5 bases from J, leaving 15 bases between. CDR1 is SGHNT and CDR2 is YYREEE in the germline V gene (reference sequence). This CDR3 spans 15 amino acids. In DNA form, the CDR3 reads TGTGCCAGCAGCTTGTTCACGGGCTCTCGAACTGAAGCTTTCTTT. This encodes CASSLFTGSRTEAFF.

This clone occurred once. The rearrangement joins TRBV28 to TRBJ1-1; D is unresolved. Germline assignment: CDR1 MDHEN and CDR2 SYDVKM. The CDR3 covers 10 residues. With 3 bases removed from V and 10 bases from J, the gap between germline ends came to 6 bases. DNA for the CDR3: TGTGCCAGCAGTTTCGGCCGAGCTTTCTTT. This encodes CASSFGRAFF.

The V gene is TRBV5-1, the J gene TRBJ2-6, with D uncertain. Per the germline V gene, CDR1 is SGHRS and CDR2 is YFSETQ. The CDR3 loop spans 16 amino acids. The V end was cut by 0 bases, the J end by 2 bases, with 9 bases between. The CDR3 here is CASSLAITTGANVLTF. CDR3 bases: TGCGCCAGCAGCTTGGCTATCACGACTGGGGCCAACGTCCTGACTTTC.

The CDR3 sequence: CASSPEVGGGEQYF. CDR3 bases: TGTGCCAGCTCACCAGAAGTAGGGGGGGGCGAGCAGTACTTC. This chain links TRBV18 with TRBJ2-7; TRBD2 might be the D (7 bases). The CDR3 covers 14 residues. Deletions cut 2 bases from V and 6 bases from J, with 14 bases between. From germline, CDR1 is KGHSH and CDR2 LQKENI.

This clone was found once. The chain recombines TRBV25-1 with TRBJ1-2; D perhaps matches TRBD1 (5 bases). Germline loops: CDR1 MGHDK, CDR2 SYGVNS. The ends were cut back, 10 bases at V and 8 bases at J, with 20 bases in the middle. The CDR3 has 13 amino acids. CDR3: CATLDRISLGYTF. DNA for the CDR3: TGTGCCACCCTCGACAGAATTTCGTTGGGCTACACCTTC.

The genes are TRBV29-1 and TRBJ1-1, with D perhaps matching TRBD1 (5 bases). The V gene's germline CDR1 is SQVTM and CDR2 ANQGSEA. This CDR3 is 14 amino acids long. Trimming pared 4 bases from V and 1 base from J, leaving 13 bases between. The CDR3 DNA is TGCAGCGTTGGGGGCCCGGGCAGGAACACTGAAGCTTTCTTT. Translating gives CSVGGPGRNTEAFF.

V gene TRBV6-6 combines with J gene TRBJ1-1; perhaps TRBD1 as D (5 bases). The length of the CDR3 is 13 residues. V was clipped by 2 bases and J by 1 base, with 5 bases between them. The germline V gene encodes CDR1 MNHNY and CDR2 SVGAGI (reference sequence). DNA of the CDR3: TGTGCCAGCAGTTACCAGGGGAACACTGAAGCTTTCTTT. This sequence encodes CASSYQGNTEAFF.

The genes are TRBV7-2 and TRBJ2-5; TRBD2 agrees at 7 bases. This CDR3 is built from 13 residues. V lost 7 bases, J lost 5 bases, and 7 bases stayed unmatched. The V gene's germline CDR1 is SGHTA and CDR2 FQGNSA. The CDR3 loop reads CASMYVGGETQYF. The CDR3 coding sequence is TGTGCCAGCATGTATGTGGGGGGGGAGACCCAGTACTTC.

The chain combines TRBV15 with TRBJ2-7; D is undetermined. Trimming left V 1 base short and J 3 bases short, with 4 bases between. Germline CDR1 and CDR2: LNHNV and YYDKDF (reference sequence). The length of the CDR3 is 12 residues. DNA for the CDR3: TGTGCCACCAGCAGAGCGTACTACGAGCAGTACTTC. Its protein is CATSRAYYEQYF.

CDR3 sequence (DNA): TGTGCCAGCAGCGTTTCGGGACTAGCGGGAGTTAAGATGGAGACCCAGTACTTC. Protein: CASSVSGLAGVKMETQYF. This rearrangement joins TRBV9 to TRBJ2-5; 14 nucleotides align to TRBD2. The germline V gene has CDR1 SGDLS and CDR2 YYNGEE. Trimming cost V 2 bases and J 5 bases; bases outside gene matches: 11. This CDR3 comprises 18 residues.

The genes are TRBV28 and TRBJ1-4; TRBD1 might be the D (6 bases). V lost 6 bases and J lost 5, with 13 bases in between. Germline V gene lookup returns CDR1 MDHEN and CDR2 SYDVKM. The CDR3 is made up of 14 amino acids. The CDR3 spells CASSLQGENEKLFF. The CDR3 bases are TGTGCCAGCAGCCTACAGGGAGAGAATGAAAAACTGTTTTTT. The entire variable domain, with the rest obtained from reference TRBV28 and TRBJ1-4, is as follows: DVKVTQSSRYLVKRTGEKVFLECVQDMDHENMFWYRQDPGLGLRLIYFSYDVKMKEKGDIPEGYSVSREKKERFSLILESASTNQTSMYLCASSLQGENEKLFFGSGTQLSVL.

The chain uses TRBV29-1 and TRBJ2-3; D may be TRBD1 (5 bases). Trimming removed 3 bases from V and 8 bases from J, with 12 bases in between. CDR3 length equals 12 residues. CDR1 is SQVTM, CDR2 ANQGSEA, per germline. CDR3 sequence (DNA): TGCAGCGTTGACACCGGCAGGGCTACGCAGTATTTT. Protein: CSVDTGRATQYF.

This rearrangement joins TRBV6-6 to TRBJ2-7; 8 bases are shared with TRBD1. The CDR3 loop spans 16 amino acids. The trim removed 4 bases at V and 4 bases at J, leaving 12 bases unmatched. Germline-derived CDR1 and CDR2 are MNHNY and SVGAGI (reference sequence). The CDR3 protein is CASSSPPGQGSYEQYF. CDR3 DNA: TGTGCCAGCAGTTCCCCCCCCGGACAGGGATCGTACGAGCAGTACTTC.

The CDR3 DNA follows: TGCGCCAGCAGCTTCGGTCTAGCGGAACCGGTTTCCACAGATACGCAGTATTTT. It yields the protein CASSFGLAEPVSTDTQYF. The chain has TRBV5-1 and TRBJ2-3; 7 positions match TRBD2. Looked up from germline, CDR1 is SGHRS and CDR2 is YFSETQ. This CDR3 region has 18 residues. V was clipped by 2 bases and J by 2 bases; unmatched bases: 14.

This sequence joins TRBV10-1 and TRBJ2-7; 8 nucleotides line up with TRBD2. CDR3 length: 16 amino acids. Germline V gene data show CDR1 as WNHNN and CDR2 as SYGVQD (reference sequence). Trimming cost V 0 bases and J 2 bases; bases outside gene matches: 6. The CDR3 is CASSESGKRGTYEQYF. In nucleotides, the CDR3 is TGCGCCAGCAGTGAGTCGGGAAAGCGGGGGACCTACGAGCAGTACTTC.

In nucleotides, the CDR3 is TGTGCCAGCAGCTTAGATAGCCAGCGGGGCACAGATACGCAGTATTTT. Its translation: CASSLDSQRGTDTQYF. V usage is TRBV11-2 and J usage is TRBJ2-3; D is possibly TRBD2 (6 bases). This CDR3 has 16 residues. Per the germline V gene, CDR1 is SGHAT and CDR2 is FQNNGV. V lost 0 bases and J 1 base, leaving 11 bases between the germline ends.

The V and J genes are TRBV5-8 and TRBJ1-5; the D gene is possibly TRBD1 (6 bases). V lost 6 bases to trimming and J lost 7 bases, with 23 bases between them. CDR1 is SGHTS and CDR2 is YDEGEE in the germline V gene. This CDR3 comprises 16 residues. The CDR3 protein is CASTTGGGGVGQPQHF. The CDR3 DNA follows: TGTGCCAGCACCACCGGAGGGGGTGGGGTAGGACAGCCCCAGCATTTT.

This clone occurred once. V is TRBV7-6 and J is TRBJ2-7, with unresolved D. V was cut by 0 bases and J by 3 bases, with 9 bases left in between. The CDR3 runs 14 residues. Germline V gene lookup returns CDR1 SGHVS and CDR2 FNYEAQ. The CDR3 DNA reads as TGTGCCAGCAGCTTAGCTCAGAACTACTACGAGCAGTACTTC. Residues: CASSLAQNYYEQYF.

This sequence joins TRBV11-3 and TRBJ2-1; perhaps TRBD1 as D (5 bases). Germline lookup yields CDR1 SGHNT and CDR2 YENEEA. The CDR3 is 15 amino acids. With 1 base removed from V and 2 bases from J, the gap between germline ends came to 9 bases. CDR3 sequence: CASSLGLQAYNEQFF. The CDR3 DNA reads TGTGCCAGCAGCTTAGGTCTACAGGCCTACAATGAGCAGTTCTTC.

The chain links TRBV18 to TRBJ2-2; D remains ambiguous. Trimming stripped 1 base from V and 2 bases from J, with 8 bases between. Germline CDR1 reads KGHSH; CDR2 reads LQKENI. This CDR3 has 15 residues. This CDR3 is CASSPRAINTGELFF. CDR3 sequence (DNA): TGTGCCAGCTCACCACGAGCGATTAACACCGGGGAGCTGTTTTTT.

The CDR3 is CASLLQGARGYTF. In DNA form, the CDR3 reads TGTGCCAGCCTACTCCAGGGGGCGCGTGGCTACACCTTC. V gene TRBV28 combines with J gene TRBJ1-2; the match to TRBD1 covers 8 bases. The CDR3 runs to 13 residues. Germline CDR1 is MDHEN and CDR2 is SYDVKM. Trimming took 8 bases from V and 7 from J; bases not matched to a gene: 9.

The rearrangement links TRBV7-9 to TRBJ1-1; D may be TRBD1 (6 bases). The V end was cut by 2 bases, the J end by 4 bases, with 17 bases between. Germline V gene data show CDR1 as SEHNR and CDR2 as FQNEAQ (reference sequence). The CDR3 loop spans 16 amino acids. The CDR3 bases are TGTGCCAGCAGCTTAAGTTTGGGCGGAGGGGGCACTGAAGCTTTCTTT. Its protein product is CASSLSLGGGGTEAFF.

The rearrangement links TRBV30 to TRBJ1-1; 8 bases fit TRBD1. CDR3 length: 18 amino acids. Trimming removed 1 base from V and 3 bases from J; junction bases left unmatched: 16. Germline CDR1 and CDR2: GTSNPN and SVGIG (reference sequence). The CDR3 nucleotides read TGTGCCTGGAGTGGGGGGTTAGGACAGGGTACCATCGACACTGAAGCTTTCTTT. Translation gives CAWSGGLGQGTIDTEAFF.

To note about this clone: A junction boundary mismatches the germline segment, possibly from a read error. This chain links TRBV7-7 with TRBJ2-1; weak D call: TRBD1 (6 bases). The CDR3 extends over 15 amino acids. The germline V gene encodes CDR1 SSHAT and CDR2 FNYEAQ (reference sequence). The CDR3 here is CASSLMAAGVNEQFF. In DNA form, the CDR3 reads TGTGCTAGCAGCTTGATGGCGGCAGGGGTCAATGAGCAGTTCTTC.